This T cell receptor beta chain was sequenced during a study of identical twins. The CDR3 loop spans 14 amino acids. With 6 bases removed from V and 2 bases from J, the gap between germline ends came to 10 bases. Germline V gives CDR1 ENHRY, CDR2 SYGVKD. Donors were all healthy Caucasians. Points on this clonotype: Its matching antigen is unknown.

TCRdb re-called the 5' RACE reads with MiXCR, one entry per CDR3 protein. The table has approximately 600,000 distinct CDR3 sequences, around 9.6% seen once. Study findings and constraints: Twins shared beta out-of-frame sequences in excess, but this excess was weaker. Instead of following the same donors, the conclusions were based on cross-sectional statistical analysis.

The same sample was also used in a study of yellow fever vaccine responses in identical twins.

The chain has TRBV10-3 and TRBJ2-2; possible D gene TRBD2, 6 bases. The specimen was PBMCs. The sequence derives from a young woman in good health. The CDR3 sequence is CAIRSGPNTGELFF. The CDR3 region has the DNA TGTGCCATCAGGAGCGGGCCCAACACCGGGGAGCTGTTTTTT.